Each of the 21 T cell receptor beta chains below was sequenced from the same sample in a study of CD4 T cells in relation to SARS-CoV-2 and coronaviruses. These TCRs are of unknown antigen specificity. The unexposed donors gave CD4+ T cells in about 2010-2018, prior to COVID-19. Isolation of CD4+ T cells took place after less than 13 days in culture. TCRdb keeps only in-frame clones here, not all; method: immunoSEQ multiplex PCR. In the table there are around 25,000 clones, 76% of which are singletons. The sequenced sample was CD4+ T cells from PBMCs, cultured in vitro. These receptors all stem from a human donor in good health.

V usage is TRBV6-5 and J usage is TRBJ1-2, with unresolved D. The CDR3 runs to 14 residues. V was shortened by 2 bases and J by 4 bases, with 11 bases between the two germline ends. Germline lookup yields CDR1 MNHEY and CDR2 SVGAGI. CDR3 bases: TGTGCCAGCAGTTACCCCCAAGAGTCCTATGGCTACACCTTC. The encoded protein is CASSYPQESYGYTF.

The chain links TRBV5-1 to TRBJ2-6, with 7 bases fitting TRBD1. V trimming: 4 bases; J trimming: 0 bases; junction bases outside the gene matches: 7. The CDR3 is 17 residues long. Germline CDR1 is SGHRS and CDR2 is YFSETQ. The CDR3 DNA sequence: TGCGCCAGCAGCGAGACAGGGATCATCTCTGGGGCCAACGTCCTGACTTTC. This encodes CASSETGIISGANVLTF.

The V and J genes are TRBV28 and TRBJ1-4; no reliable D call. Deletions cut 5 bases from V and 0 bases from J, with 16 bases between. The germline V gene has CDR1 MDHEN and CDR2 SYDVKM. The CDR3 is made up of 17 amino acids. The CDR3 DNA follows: TGTGCCAGCAGTCCCCCCCAAGCCGCCGCAACTAATGAAAAACTGTTTTTT. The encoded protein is CASSPPQAAATNEKLFF.

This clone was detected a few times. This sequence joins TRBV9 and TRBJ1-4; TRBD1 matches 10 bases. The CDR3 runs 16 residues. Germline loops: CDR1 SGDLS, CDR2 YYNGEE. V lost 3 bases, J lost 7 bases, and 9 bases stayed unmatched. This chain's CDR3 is CASSAMLDRGREKLFF. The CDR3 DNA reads TGTGCCAGCAGCGCAATGCTCGACAGGGGGCGTGAAAAACTGTTTTTT.

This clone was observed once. Here the CDR3 reads CASSPEGTLNTEAFF. The CDR3 DNA reads TGTGCCAGCAGCCCGGAGGGGACACTAAACACTGAAGCTTTCTTT. The gene calls are TRBV11-2 and TRBJ1-1; D is possibly TRBD1 (6 bases). The V and J ends lost 5 bases and 2 bases respectively, with 15 bases between them. Germline V gene data show CDR1 as SGHAT and CDR2 as FQNNGV. The CDR3 loop spans 15 amino acids.

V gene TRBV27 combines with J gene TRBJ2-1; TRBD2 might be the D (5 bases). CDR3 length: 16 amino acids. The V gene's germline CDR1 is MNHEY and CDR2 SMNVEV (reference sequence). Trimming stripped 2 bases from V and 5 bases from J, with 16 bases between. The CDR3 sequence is CASSLELARSHNEQFF. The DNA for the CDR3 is TGTGCCAGCAGTTTAGAGCTAGCTCGGAGCCACAATGAGCAGTTCTTC.

The CDR3 reads CAWRFGRLNTEAFF. The CDR3 region has the DNA TGTGCCTGGAGATTCGGACGGTTGAACACTGAAGCTTTCTTT. This chain joins TRBV30 and TRBJ1-1; D is unresolved. Looked up from germline, CDR1 is GTSNPN and CDR2 is SVGIG (reference sequence). Between the trimmed V and J ends, which lost 3 bases and 0 bases, there was a span of 11 bases. This CDR3 region has 14 residues. The complete variable domain, with remaining parts taken from reference TRBV30 and TRBJ1-1, reads SQTIHQWPATLVQPVGSPLSLECTVEGTSNPNLYWYRQAAGRGLQLLFYSVGIGQISSEVPQNLSASRPQDRQFILSSKKLLLSDSGFYLCAWRFGRLNTEAFFGQGTRLTVV.

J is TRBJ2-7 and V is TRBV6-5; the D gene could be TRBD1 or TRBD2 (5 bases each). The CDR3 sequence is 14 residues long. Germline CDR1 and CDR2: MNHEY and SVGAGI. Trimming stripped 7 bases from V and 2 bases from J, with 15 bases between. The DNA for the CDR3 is TGTGCCAGCACTTTGGGGACCCTGACCTACGAGCAGTACTTC. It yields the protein CASTLGTLTYEQYF.

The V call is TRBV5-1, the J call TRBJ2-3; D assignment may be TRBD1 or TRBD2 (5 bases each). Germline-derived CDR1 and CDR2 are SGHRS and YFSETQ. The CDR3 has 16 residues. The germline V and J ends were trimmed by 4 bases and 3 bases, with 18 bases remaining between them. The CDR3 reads CASSQARAGGTDTQYF. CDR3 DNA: TGCGCCAGCAGCCAAGCCAGGGCGGGCGGTACAGATACGCAGTATTTT.

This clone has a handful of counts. The CDR3 region is CASSPFARVSNQPQHF. The CDR3 nucleotides read TGTGCCAGCAGTCCCTTTGCAAGGGTAAGCAATCAGCCCCAGCATTTT. This chain uses TRBV2 with TRBJ1-5, with D uncertain. The length of the CDR3 is 16 residues. V was shortened by 5 bases and J by 1 base, with 15 bases between the two germline ends. The germline V gene encodes CDR1 SNHLY and CDR2 FYNNEI.

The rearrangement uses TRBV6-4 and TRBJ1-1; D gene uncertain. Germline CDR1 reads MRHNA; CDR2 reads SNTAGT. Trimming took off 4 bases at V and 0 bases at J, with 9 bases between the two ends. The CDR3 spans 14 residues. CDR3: CASSVSSMNTEAFF. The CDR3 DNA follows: TGTGCCAGCAGTGTATCCAGCATGAACACTGAAGCTTTCTTT.

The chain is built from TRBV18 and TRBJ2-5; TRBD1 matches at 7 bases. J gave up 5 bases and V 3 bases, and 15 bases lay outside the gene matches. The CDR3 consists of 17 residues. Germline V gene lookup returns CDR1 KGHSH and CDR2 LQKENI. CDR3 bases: TGTGCCAGCTCACCTCTCAGTGGGACAGACGTCAAGGAGACCCAGTACTTC. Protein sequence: CASSPLSGTDVKETQYF.

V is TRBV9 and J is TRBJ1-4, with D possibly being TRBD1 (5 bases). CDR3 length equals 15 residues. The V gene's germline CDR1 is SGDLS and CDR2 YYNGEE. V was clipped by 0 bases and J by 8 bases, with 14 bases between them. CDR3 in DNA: TGTGCCAGCAGCGTAGCGTTACGGGAGGGGGAAAAACTGTTTTTT. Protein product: CASSVALREGEKLFF.

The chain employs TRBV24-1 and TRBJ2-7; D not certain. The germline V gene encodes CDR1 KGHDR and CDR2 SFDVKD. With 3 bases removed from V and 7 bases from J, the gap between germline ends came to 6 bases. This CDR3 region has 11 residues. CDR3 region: CATSDRWEQYF. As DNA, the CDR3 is TGTGCCACCAGTGATAGATGGGAGCAGTACTTC.

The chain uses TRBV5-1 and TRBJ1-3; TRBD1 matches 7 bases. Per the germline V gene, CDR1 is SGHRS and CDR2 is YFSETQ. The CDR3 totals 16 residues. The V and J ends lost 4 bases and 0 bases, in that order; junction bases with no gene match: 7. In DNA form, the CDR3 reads TGCGCCAGCAGCGGCGGACAGGCGAGCTCTGGAAACACCATATATTTT. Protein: CASSGGQASSGNTIYF.

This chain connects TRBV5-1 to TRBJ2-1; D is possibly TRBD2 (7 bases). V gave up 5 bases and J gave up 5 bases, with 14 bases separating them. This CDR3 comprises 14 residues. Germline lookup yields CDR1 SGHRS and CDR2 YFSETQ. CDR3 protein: CASRGGDIHNEQFF. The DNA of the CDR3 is TGCGCCAGCAGGGGGGGGGACATTCACAATGAGCAGTTCTTC. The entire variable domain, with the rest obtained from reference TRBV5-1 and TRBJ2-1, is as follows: KAGVTQTPRYLIKTRGQQVTLSCSPISGHRSVSWYQQTPGQGLQFLFEYFSETQRNKGNFPGRFSGRQFSNSRSEMNVSTLELGDSALYLCASRGGDIHNEQFFGPGTRLTVL.

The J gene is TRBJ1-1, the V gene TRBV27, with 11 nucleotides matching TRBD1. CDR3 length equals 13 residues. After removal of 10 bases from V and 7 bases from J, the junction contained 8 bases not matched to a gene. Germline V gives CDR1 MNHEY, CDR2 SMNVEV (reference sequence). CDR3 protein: CAIQSGTGGEAFF. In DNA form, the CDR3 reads TGTGCCATCCAATCCGGGACAGGGGGTGAAGCTTTCTTT.

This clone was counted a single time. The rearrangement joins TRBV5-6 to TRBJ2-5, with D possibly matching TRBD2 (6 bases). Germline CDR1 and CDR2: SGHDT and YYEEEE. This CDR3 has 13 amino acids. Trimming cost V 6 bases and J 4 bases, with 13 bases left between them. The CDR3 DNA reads TGTGCCAGCAACCTGGCCGGGGGAGAGACCCAGTACTTC. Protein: CASNLAGGETQYF.

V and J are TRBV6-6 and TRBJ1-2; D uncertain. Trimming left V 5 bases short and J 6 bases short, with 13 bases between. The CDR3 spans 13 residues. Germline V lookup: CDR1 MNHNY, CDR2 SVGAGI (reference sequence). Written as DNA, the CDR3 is TGTGCCAGCAGTCCCTGGAGTGGCAATGGCTACACCTTC. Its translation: CASSPWSGNGYTF.

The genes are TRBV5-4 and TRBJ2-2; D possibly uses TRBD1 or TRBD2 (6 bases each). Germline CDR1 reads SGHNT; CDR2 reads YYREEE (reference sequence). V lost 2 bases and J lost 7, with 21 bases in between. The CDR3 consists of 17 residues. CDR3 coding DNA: TGTGCCAGCAGCTTACGATTCTACACGGGGGCGAACGGGGAGCTGTTTTTT. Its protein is CASSLRFYTGANGELFF.

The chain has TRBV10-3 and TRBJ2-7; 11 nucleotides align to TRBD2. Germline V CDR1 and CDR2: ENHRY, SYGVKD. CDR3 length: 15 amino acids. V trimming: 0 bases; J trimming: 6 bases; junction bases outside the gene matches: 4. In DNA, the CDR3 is TGTGCCATCAGTGAGTCTAGCGGGAGGGAGGGCGAGCAGTACTTC. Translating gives CAISESSGREGEQYF.